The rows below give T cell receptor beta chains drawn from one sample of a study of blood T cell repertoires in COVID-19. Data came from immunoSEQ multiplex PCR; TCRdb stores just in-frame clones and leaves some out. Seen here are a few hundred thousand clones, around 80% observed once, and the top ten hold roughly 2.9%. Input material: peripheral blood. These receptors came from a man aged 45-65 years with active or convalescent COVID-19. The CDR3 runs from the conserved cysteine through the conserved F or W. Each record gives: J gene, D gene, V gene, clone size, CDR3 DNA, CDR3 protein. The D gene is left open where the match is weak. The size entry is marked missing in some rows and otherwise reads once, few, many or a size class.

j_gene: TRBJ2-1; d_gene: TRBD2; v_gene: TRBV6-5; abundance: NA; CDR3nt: TGTGCCAGCAGTAGAGCGGGACTAGGGGGTGATGAGCAGTTCTTC; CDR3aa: CASSRAGLGGDEQFF
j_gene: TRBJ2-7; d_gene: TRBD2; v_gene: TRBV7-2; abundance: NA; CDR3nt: TGTGCCAGCAGCTTACTCAGGGACTACTACGAGCAGTACTTC; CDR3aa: CASSLLRDYYEQYF
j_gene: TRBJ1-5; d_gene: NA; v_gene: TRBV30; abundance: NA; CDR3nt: TGTGCCTGGAGTGTAACGGAGAGCAATCAGCCCCAGCATTTT; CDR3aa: CAWSVTESNQPQHF
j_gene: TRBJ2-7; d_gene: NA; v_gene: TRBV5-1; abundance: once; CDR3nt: TGCGCCAGCAGCTTGGACTACGGACAAAGGTACGAGCAGTACTTC; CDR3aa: CASSLDYGQRYEQYF
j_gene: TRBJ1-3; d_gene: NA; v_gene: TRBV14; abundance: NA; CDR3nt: TGTGCCAGCAGCCAAGCAGCGGGTACCTCTGGAAACACCATATATTTT; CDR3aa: CASSQAAGTSGNTIYF
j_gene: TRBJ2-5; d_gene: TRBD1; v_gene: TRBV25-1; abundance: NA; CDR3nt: TGTGCCAGCAGTTCAGGGGGCCAAGAGACCCAGTACTTC; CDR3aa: CASSSGGQETQYF
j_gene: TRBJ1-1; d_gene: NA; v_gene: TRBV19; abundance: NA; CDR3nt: TGTGCCAGTACCCGATCCCCAGGAAAGAACACTGAAGCTTTCTTT; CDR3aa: CASTRSPGKNTEAFF
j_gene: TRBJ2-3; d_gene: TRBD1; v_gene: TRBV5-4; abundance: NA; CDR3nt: TGTGCCAGCAGGGCCGGGACAGGTAGCACAGATACGCAGTATTTT; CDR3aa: CASRAGTGSTDTQYF
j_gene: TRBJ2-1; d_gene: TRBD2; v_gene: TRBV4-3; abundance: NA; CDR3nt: TGCGCCAGCAGCCAGGGGGAGGGTTACAATGAGCAGTTCTTC; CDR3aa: CASSQGEGYNEQFF
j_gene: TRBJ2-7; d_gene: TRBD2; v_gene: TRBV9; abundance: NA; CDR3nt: TGTGCCAGCAGCGTAGACCCTAGCGGGGGCCGGGAGCAGTACTTC; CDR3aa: CASSVDPSGGREQYF
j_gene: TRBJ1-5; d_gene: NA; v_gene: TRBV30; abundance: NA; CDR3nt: TGTGCCTGGAGTGTATCGGCAGGGGATCAGCCCCAGCATTTT; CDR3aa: CAWSVSAGDQPQHF
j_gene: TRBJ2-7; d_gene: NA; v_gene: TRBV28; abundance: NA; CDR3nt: TGTGCCAGCAGTTTAGACAGACTTAAACTACGAAAGTACTTC; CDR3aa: CASSLDRLKLRKYF
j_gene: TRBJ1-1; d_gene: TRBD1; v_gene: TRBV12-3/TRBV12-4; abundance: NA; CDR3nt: TGTGCCAGCAGCAGGACAGGGACCACTGAAGCTTTCTTT; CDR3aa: CASSRTGTTEAFF
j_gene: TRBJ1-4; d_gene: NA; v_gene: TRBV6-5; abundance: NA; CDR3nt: TGTGCCAGCAGTTACTCGAGCGGAACTAATGAAAAACTGTTTTTT; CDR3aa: CASSYSSGTNEKLFF
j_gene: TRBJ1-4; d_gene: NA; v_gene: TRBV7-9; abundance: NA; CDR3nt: TGTGCCAGCAGGGGGCTGGGTTTGAATGAAAAACTGTTTTTT; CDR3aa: CASRGLGLNEKLFF
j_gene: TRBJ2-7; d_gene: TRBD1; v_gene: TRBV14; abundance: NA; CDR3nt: TGTGCCAGCAGCCATTCGACAGGGCACGAGCAGTACTTC; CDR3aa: CASSHSTGHEQYF
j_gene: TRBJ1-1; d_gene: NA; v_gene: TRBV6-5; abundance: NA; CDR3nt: TGTGCCAGCAGTTCCCAGGGGCTGGGCGAAGCTTTCTTT; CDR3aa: CASSSQGLGEAFF
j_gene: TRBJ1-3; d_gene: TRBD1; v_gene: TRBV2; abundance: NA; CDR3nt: TGTGCCAGCAGTCTACAGGGGGGAGGAAACACCATATATTTT; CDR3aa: CASSLQGGGNTIYF
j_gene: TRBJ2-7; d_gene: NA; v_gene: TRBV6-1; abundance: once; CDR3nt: TGTGCCAGCAGTGAGAGACAGACGTACGAGCAGTACTTC; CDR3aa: CASSERQTYEQYF
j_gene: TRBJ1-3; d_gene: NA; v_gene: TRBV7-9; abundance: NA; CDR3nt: TGTGCCAGCAGCAGCCCGTTGCGGTCCTCTGGAAACACCATATATTTT; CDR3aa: CASSSPLRSSGNTIYF
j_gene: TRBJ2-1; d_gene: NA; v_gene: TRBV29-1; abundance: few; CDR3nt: TGCAGCGCCGACACACGCTCCTACAATGAGCAGTTCTTC; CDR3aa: CSADTRSYNEQFF
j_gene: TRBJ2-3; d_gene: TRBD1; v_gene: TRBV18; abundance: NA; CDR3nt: TGTGCCAGCTCCCTGAAGGGGACAGGGGGCGCGGCTAACACAGATACGCAGTATTTT; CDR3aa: CASSLKGTGGAANTDTQYF
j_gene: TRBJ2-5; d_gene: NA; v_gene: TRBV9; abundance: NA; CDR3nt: TGTGCCAGCAGCCTCTACGGCGGCCGGTACCAAGAGACCCAGTACTTC; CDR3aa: CASSLYGGRYQETQYF
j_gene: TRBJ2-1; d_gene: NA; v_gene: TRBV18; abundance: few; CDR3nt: TGTGCCAGCTCAAGACTAGACGGTGAGCAGTTCTTC; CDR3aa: CASSRLDGEQFF
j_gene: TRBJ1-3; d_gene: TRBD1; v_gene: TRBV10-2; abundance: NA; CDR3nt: TGCGCCAGCAACCCCGGGACAGGAGCTGGAAACACCATATATTTT; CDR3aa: CASNPGTGAGNTIYF
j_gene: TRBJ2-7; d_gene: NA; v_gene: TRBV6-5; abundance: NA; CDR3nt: TGTGCCAGCAGGAGGTCCGGCGCTGGAGCCTACGAGCAGTACTTC; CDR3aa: CASRRSGAGAYEQYF
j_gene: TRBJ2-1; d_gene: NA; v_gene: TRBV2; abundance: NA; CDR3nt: TGTGCCAGCAGTCTGAGACTAGTCGTCAATGAGCAGTTCTTC; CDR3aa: CASSLRLVVNEQFF
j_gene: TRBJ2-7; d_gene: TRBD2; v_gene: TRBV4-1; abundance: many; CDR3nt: TGCGCCAGCAGCCAAGCGGGCGTTTTGGGAGGGGAGCAGTACTTC; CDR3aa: CASSQAGVLGGEQYF
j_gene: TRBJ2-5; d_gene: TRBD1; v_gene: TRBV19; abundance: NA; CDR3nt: TGTGCCAGTAGTACCGGACAGGGGGCCCTCCAAGAGACCCAGTACTTC; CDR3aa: CASSTGQGALQETQYF
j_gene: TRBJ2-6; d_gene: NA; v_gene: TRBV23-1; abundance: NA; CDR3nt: TGCGCCAGCAGTCAAACTCTGCGGGCCAACGTCCTGACTTTC; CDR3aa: CASSQTLRANVLTF
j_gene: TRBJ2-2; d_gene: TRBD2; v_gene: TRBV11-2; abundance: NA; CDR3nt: TGTGCCAGCAGCGTAGATAGCGGGGGGAACACCGGGGAGCTGTTTTTT; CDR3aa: CASSVDSGGNTGELFF
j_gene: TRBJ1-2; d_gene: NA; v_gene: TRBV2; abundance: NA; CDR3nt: TGTGCCAGCAGTGACATTAACTATGGCTACACCTTC; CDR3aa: CASSDINYGYTF
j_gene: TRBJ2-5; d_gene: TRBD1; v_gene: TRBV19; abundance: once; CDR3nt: TGTGCCAGTAGTATGCGACTGACAGGGGGCTGGGAGACCCAGTACTTC; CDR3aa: CASSMRLTGGWETQYF
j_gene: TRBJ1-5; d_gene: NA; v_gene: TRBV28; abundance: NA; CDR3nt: TGTGCCAGCACTTTTGGGGGGGCGGATCAGCCCCAGCATTTT; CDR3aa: CASTFGGADQPQHF
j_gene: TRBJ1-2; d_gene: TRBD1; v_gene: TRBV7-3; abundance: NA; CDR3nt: TGTGCCAGCAGCTCCTATCCGAGGACAGGGGAAGATGGCTACACCTTC; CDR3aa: CASSSYPRTGEDGYTF
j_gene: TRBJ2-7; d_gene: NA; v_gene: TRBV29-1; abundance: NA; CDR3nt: TGCAGCGGATGCACATACGGGACTTACGAGCAGTACTTC; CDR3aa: CSGCTYGTYEQYF
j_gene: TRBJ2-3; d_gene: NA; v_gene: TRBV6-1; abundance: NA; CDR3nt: TGTGCCAGCAGTGAGGACTTATCCACAGATACGCAGTATTTT; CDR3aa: CASSEDLSTDTQYF
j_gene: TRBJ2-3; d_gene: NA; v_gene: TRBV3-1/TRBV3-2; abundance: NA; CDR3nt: TGTGCCAGCAGCCAATACCTCTCCCTAGCGTTACAGGAAACAGATACGCAGTATTTT; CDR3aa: CASSQYLSLALQETDTQYF
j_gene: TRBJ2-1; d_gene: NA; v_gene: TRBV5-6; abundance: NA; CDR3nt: TGTGCCAGCAGCCGACCCAGCGTTGGGGCCGCCTCCCACAATGAGCAGTTCTTC; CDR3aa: CASSRPSVGAASHNEQFF
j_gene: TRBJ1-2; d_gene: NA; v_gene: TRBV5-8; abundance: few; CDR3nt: TGTGCCAGCAGCTTGCGGGGGGCTGATTTGGACTACACCTTC; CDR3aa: CASSLRGADLDYTF
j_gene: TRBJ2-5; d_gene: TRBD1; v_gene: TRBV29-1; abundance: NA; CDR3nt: TGCAGCGTTGAGCCCGACAGGGGGAGGCAAGAGACCCAGTACTTC; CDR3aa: CSVEPDRGRQETQYF